This T cell receptor (beta chain) was recovered during a study of blood T cells in healthy people across ages (dated by TCRdb to the mid-2010s). Looking at the study overall: In model experiments, template switching captured about one uniquely barcoded TCR beta cDNA molecule for every two T cells. Using deep sequencing normalized with unique cDNA molecular identifiers, the study measured how TCR beta repertoire diversity changes with age. Four age groups were formed from the donors: young (average roughly 15 years), middle-aged (approximately 42), aged (around 68) and long-lived (more than 75). To avoid experimental bias, donors of different ages were spread randomly across the sequencing lanes. The study analyzed two additional independent replicas of 1 million unique cDNA reads from the same blood draw for two donors, one aged 18 to 29 and one aged 80 or older. Study-level results and caveats: The percentage of naive T cells measured by flow cytometry correlated strongly with observed TCR beta diversity. The long-lived group showed more naive CD4+ T cells, fewer expanded clones and increased TCR diversity than the aged group, suggesting age selection. Because profiling used bulk unsorted PBMCs, naive and antigen-experienced compartments could not be compared conclusively. Because donor CMV infection status was unknown, age-related changes in expanded clonotypes were potentially confounded. As age increased, observed TCR beta diversity per million T cells dropped in a roughly linear way, and a significant reduction was already evident by age around 41. Estimates of total diversity based on one million sequenced T cells were regarded as lower bounds and as underestimates.

Libraries were constructed by 5' RACE. Instrument on record: Illumina HiSeq 2500. A second roughly 6 to 12 cycle PCR used a sample-barcoded 5' primer and a J-beta primer mix. A template-switch 5' adaptor carrying 12 random nucleotides introduced a unique molecular identifier onto each TCR beta cDNA molecule. At least 2.5 million CDR3-containing paired-end reads were obtained from each sample. First-strand cDNA synthesis was performed from all RNA using the Mint cDNA synthesis kit, with priming by a TRBC-specific oligonucleotide. All cDNA was treated with uracil-DNA glycosylase and then went through a first 18-cycle PCR with the universal primers M1SS and BC2_uni_R. In the paper's pipeline: Each sample was normalized by randomly selecting 1 million high-quality reads, each carrying a distinct molecular identifier. Instead of being binned into consensus sequences, reads with shared molecular identifiers were discarded. CDR3 identification, clonotype clustering and error correction used MiTCR with a Q25 quality threshold and the strictest error-elimination algorithm. A nonparametric unseen species model with Euler transformation was used to estimate a lower bound on total TCR beta diversity. TCRdb reran the public reads through fastp at Q25 and MiXCR, keeping productive beta chains. All rows with the same CDR3 protein become a single entry with the most common DNA and genes. The V and J calls reflect TCRdb's pipeline rather than the authors' work. The sample includes about 1.8 million distinct CDR3 sequences, with less than 50% observed a single time. The ten largest clones represent approximately 2% of the sample.

Counted from cysteine to phenylalanine, this CDR3 has 16 amino acids. The kept DNA is CDR3 alone, 48 bases in frame from the first base. The CDR1 and CDR2 encoded by the germline V gene are MNHEY and SVGEGT. The donors were roughly 39 Caucasian individuals from Russia, aged roughly 6 to 90 years, who were systemically healthy. Each donor gave ten milliliters of peripheral blood, collected into EDTA-treated Vacutainer tubes. PBMCs were isolated by Ficoll-Paque density-gradient centrifugation, with at least 7 million obtained per sample. Total RNA, at least 6 micrograms per sample, was extracted from PBMCs with Trizol reagent. Naive CD45RAhigh/CD27high T cell percentages were measured by flow cytometry on a PBMC aliquot from every donor. This clonotype was observed once. Its antigen specificity is not known. A read error is possible here, since a much larger clone lies one base away.

The rearranged chain carries TRBV6-2 or TRBV6-3 and TRBJ2-1; 14 bases in between match TRBD2. Input material: blood. This receptor was taken from a woman aged 40-49 years in good health. The CDR3 protein sequence reads: CACSWAGTSGGNEQFF. The DNA sequence reads TGTGCCTGCAGCTGGGCCGGGACTAGCGGGGGAAATGAGCAGTTCTTC.